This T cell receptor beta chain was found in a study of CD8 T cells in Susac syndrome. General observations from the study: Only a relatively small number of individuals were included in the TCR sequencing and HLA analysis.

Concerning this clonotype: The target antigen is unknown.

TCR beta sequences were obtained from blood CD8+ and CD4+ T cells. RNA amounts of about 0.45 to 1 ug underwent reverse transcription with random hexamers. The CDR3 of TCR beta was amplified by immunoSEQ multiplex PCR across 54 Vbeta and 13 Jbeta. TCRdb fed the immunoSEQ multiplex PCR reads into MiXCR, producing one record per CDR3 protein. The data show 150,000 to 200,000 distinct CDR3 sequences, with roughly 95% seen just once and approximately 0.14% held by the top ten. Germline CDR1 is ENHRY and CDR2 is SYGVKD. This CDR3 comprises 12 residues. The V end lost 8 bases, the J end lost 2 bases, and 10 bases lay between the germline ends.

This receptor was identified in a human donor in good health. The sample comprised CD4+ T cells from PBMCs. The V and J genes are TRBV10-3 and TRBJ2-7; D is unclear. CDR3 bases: TGTGCCATCGCGCCAAACACCTACGAGCAGTACTTC. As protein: CAIAPNTYEQYF.